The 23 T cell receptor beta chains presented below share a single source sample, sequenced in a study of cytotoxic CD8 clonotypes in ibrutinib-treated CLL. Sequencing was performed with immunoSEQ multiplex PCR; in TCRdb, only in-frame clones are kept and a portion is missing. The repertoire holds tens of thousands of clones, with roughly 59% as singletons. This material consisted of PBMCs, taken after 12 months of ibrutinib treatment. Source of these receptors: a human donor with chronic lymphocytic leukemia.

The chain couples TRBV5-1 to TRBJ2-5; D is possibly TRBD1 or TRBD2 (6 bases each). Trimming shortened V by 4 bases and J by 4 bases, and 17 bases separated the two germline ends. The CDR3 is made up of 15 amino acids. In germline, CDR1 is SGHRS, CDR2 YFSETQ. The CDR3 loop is CASSPTPKGGETQYF. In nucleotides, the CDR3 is TGCGCCAGCAGCCCGACCCCGAAGGGGGGAGAGACCCAGTACTTC.

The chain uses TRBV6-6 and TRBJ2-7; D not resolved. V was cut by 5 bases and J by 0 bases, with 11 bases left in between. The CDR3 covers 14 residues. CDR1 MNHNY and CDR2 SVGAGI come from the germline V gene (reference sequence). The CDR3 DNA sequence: TGTGCCAGCAGTCGGACGAGAAGCTCCTACGAGCAGTACTTC. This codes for CASSRTRSSYEQYF.

For the CDR3, the DNA is TGTGCCTGGAGTGGAGGATGGGAGACCCAGTACTTC. This translates into CAWSGGWETQYF. The chain carries TRBV30 and TRBJ2-5; D unresolved. The V gene's germline CDR1 is GTSNPN and CDR2 SVGIG (reference sequence). V was clipped by 1 base and J by 5 bases, with 8 bases between them. This CDR3 is built from 12 residues.

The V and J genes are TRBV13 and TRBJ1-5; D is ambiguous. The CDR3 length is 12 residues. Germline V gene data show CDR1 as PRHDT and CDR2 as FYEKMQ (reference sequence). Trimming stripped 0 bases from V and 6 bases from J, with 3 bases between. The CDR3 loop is CASSLGTQPQHF. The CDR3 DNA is TGTGCCAGCAGCTTAGGTACTCAGCCCCAGCATTTT.

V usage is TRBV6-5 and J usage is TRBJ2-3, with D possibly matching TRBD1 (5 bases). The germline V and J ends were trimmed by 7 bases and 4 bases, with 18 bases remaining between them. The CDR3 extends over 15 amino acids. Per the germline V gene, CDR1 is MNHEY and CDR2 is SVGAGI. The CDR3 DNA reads TGTGCCAGCACTAGGCAGGGAAATCCCTCAGATACGCAGTATTTT. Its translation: CASTRQGNPSDTQYF.

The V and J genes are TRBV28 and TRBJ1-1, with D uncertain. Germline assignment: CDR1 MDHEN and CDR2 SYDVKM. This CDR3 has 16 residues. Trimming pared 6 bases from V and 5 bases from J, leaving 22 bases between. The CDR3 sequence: CASSLFLDLRWTEAFF. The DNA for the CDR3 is TGTGCCAGCAGCCTCTTCCTCGATTTGAGGTGGACTGAAGCTTTCTTT. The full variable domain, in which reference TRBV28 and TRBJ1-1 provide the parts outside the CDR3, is DVKVTQSSRYLVKRTGEKVFLECVQDMDHENMFWYRQDPGLGLRLIYFSYDVKMKEKGDIPEGYSVSREKKERFSLILESASTNQTSMYLCASSLFLDLRWTEAFFGQGTRLTVV.

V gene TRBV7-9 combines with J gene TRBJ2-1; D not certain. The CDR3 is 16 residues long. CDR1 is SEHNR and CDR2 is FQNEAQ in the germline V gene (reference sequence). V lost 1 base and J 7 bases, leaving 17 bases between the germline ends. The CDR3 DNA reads TGTGCCAGCAGCTTAGGGGCCACCCGGCTTTGGAATGAGCAGTTCTTC. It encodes CASSLGATRLWNEQFF.

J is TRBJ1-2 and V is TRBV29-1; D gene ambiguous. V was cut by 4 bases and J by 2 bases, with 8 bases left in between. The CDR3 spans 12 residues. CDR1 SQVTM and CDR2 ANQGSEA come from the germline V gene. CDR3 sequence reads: CSVARPNYGYTF. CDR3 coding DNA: TGCAGCGTTGCTCGACCCAACTATGGCTACACCTTC.

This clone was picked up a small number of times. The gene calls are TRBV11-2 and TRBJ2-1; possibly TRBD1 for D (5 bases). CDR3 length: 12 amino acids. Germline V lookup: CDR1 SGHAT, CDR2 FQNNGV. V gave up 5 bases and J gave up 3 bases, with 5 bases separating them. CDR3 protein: CASSDSYNEQFF. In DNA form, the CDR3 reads TGTGCCAGCAGCGACAGCTACAATGAGCAGTTCTTC.

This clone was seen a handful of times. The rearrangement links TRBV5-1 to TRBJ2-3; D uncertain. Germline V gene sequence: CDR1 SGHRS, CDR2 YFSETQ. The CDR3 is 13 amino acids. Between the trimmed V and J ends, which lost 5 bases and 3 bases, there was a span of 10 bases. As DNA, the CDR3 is TGCGCCAGCAGATTCGACCAGACAGATACGCAGTATTTT. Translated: CASRFDQTDTQYF.

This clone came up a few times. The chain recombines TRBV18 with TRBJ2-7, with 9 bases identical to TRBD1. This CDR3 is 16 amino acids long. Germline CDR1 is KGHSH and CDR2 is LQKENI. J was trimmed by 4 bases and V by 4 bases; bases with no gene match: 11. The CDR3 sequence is CASSRGEPGTGYEQYV. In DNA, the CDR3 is TGTGCCAGCTCACGGGGGGAACCAGGGACAGGGTACGAGCAGTACGTC.

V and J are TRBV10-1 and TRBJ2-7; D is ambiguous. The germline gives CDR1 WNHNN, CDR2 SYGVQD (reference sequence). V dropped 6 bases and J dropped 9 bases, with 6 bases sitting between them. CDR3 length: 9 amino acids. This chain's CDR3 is CASRLGQYV. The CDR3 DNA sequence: TGCGCCAGCAGGCTAGGGCAGTACGTC.

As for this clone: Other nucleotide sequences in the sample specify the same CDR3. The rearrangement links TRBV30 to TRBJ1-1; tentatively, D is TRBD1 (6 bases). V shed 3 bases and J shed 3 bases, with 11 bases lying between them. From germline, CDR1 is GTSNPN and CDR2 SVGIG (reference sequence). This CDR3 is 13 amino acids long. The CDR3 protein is CAWRTGRDTEAFF. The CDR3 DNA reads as TGTGCCTGGAGGACAGGTAGAGACACTGAAGCTTTCTTT. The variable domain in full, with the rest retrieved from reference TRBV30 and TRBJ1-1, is SQTIHQWPATLVQPVGSPLSLECTVEGTSNPNLYWYRQAAGRGLQLLFYSVGIGQISSEVPQNLSASRPQDRQFILSSKKLLLSDSGFYLCAWRTGRDTEAFFGQGTRLTVV.

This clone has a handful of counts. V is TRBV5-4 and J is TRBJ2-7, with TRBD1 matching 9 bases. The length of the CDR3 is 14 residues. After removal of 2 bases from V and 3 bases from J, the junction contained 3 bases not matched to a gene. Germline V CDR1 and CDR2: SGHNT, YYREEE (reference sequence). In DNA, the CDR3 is TGTGCCAGCAGCTTTGGGACAGGGAGCTACGAGCAGTACGTC. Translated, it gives CASSFGTGSYEQYV.

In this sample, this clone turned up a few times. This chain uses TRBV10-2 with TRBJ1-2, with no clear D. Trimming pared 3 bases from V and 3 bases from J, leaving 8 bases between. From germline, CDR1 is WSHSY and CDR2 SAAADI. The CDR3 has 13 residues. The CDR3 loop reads CASSDGGYYGYTF. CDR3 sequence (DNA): TGCGCCAGCAGTGACGGCGGGTACTATGGCTACACCTTC.

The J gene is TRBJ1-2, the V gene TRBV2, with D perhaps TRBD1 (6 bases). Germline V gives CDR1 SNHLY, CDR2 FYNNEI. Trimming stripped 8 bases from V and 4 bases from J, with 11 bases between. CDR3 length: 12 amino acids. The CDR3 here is CASGGQFYGYTF. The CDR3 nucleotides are TGTGCCAGCGGAGGACAGTTCTATGGCTACACCTTC.

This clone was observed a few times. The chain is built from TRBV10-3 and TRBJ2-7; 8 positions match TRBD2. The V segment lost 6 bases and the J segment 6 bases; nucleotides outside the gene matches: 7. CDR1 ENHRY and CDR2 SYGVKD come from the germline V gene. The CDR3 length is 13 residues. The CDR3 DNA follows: TGTGCCATCAGCCCGGGGGGGGTTAGCGAGCAGTACGTC. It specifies CAISPGGVSEQYV.

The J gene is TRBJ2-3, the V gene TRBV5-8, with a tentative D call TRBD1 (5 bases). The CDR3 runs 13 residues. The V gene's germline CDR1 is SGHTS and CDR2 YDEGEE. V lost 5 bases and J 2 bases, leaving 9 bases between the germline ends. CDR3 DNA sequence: TGTGCCAGCAGACAGGAACTCACAGATACGCAGTATTTT. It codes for CASRQELTDTQYF.

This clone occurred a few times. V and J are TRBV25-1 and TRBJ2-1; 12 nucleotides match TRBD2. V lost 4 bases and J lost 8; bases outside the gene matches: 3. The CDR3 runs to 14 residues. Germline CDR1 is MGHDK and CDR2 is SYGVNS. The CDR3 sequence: CASSGTSGNYEQFF. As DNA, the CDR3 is TGTGCCAGCAGTGGGACTAGCGGGAACTATGAGCAGTTCTTC.

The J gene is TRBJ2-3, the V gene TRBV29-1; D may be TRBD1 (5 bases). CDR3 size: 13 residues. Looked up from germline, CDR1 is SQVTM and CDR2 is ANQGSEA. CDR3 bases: TGCACCATCTCCCGGCAGGGTACAGATACGCAGTATTTT. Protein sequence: CTISRQGTDTQYF.

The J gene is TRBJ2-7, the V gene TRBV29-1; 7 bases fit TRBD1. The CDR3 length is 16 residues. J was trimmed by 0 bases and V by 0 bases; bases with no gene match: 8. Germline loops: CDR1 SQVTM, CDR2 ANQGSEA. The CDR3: CSVEDPKEGASYEQYF. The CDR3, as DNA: TGCAGCGTTGAAGATCCCAAAGAGGGGGCCTCCTACGAGCAGTACTTC.

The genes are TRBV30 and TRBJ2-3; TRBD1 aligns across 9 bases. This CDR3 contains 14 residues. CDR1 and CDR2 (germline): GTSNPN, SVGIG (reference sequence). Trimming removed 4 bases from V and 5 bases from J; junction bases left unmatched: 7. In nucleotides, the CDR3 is TGTGCCTGGAACAGGGGGCAGCTAGGAGATACGCAGTATTTT. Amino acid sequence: CAWNRGQLGDTQYF.

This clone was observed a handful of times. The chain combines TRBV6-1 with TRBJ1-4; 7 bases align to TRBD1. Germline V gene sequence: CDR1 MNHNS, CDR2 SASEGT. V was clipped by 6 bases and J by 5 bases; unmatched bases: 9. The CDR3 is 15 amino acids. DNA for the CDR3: TGTGCCAGCAGCGAGAAGACAGGGATAAATGAAAAACTGTTTTTT. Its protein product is CASSEKTGINEKLFF.